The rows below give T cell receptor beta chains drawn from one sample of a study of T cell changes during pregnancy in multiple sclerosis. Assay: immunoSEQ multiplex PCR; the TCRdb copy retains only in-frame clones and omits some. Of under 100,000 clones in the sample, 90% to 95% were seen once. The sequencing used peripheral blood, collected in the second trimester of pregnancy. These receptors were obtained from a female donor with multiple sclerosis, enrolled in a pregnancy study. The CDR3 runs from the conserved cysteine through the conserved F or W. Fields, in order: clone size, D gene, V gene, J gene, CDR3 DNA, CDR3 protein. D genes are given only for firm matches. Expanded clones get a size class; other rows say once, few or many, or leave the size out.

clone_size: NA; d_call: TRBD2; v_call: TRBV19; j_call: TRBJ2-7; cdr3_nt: TGTGCCAGTAGTATAGGGACCGTAGCGGGAGTAAACGAGCAGTACTTC; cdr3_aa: CASSIGTVAGVNEQYF
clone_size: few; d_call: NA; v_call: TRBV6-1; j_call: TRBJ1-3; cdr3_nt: TGTGCCAGCAGACCGAGCTCTGGAAACACCATATATTTT; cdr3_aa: CASRPSSGNTIYF
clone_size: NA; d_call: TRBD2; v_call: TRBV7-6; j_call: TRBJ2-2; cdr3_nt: TGTGCCAGCAGCCCGGGGGGGGGCCTGAACACCGGGGAGCTGTTTTTT; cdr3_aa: CASSPGGGLNTGELFF
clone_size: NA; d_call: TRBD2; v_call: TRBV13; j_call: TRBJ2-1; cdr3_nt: TGTGCCAGCAGCTTTCACGATCGACTAGCGGGAGGACCTAATGAGCAGTTCTTC; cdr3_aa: CASSFHDRLAGGPNEQFF
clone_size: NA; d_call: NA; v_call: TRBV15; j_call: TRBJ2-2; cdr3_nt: TGTGCCACCAGCAGAGATCTGGTAGCGAACACCGGGGAGCTGTTTTTT; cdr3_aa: CATSRDLVANTGELFF
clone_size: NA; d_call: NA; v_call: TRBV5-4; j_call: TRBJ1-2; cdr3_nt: TGTGCCAGCAGCTTGGCACAGGGAAAGAACTATGGCTACACCTTC; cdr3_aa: CASSLAQGKNYGYTF
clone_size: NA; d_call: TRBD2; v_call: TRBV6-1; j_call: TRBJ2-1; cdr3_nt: TGTGCCAGCAGCCCGCTAGCGGGAGGGTGGAATGAGCAGTTCTTC; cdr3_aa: CASSPLAGGWNEQFF
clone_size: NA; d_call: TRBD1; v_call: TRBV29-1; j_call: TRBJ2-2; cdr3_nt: TGCAGCTTTAGGGACAGCCTCACCGGGGAGCTGTTTTTT; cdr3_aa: CSFRDSLTGELFF
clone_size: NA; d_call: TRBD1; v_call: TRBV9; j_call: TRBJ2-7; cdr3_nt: TGTGCCAGCAGCGTGGGACAGGGTGCCTCCGAGCAGTACTTC; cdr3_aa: CASSVGQGASEQYF
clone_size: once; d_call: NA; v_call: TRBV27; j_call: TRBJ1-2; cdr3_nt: TGTGCCAGCAGTTTAAATCCAGGATTCGACTATGGCTACACCTTC; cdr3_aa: CASSLNPGFDYGYTF
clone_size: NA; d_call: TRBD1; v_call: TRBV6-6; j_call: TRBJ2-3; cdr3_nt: TGTGCCAGCAGTCTAACAGGGGGCATCACAGATACGCAGTATTTT; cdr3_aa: CASSLTGGITDTQYF
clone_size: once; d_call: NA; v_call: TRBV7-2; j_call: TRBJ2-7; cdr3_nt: TGTGCCAGCAGCTCGATAGGGGGGGACTACGAGCAGTACTTC; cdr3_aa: CASSSIGGDYEQYF
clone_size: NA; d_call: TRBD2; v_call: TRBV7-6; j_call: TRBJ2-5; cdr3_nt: TGTGCCAGCAGCCAAGGGACTAGCGGGAGCCTCGCGGAGACCCAGTACTTC; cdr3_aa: CASSQGTSGSLAETQYF
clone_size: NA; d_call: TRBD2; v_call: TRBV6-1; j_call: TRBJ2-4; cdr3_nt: TGTGCCAGCAGGCGCGGGACTAGCGGTAACATTCAGTACTTC; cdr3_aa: CASRRGTSGNIQYF
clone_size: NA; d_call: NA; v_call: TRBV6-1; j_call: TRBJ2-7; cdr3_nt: TGTGCCAGCGCGACTAACTCCTACGAGCAGTACTTC; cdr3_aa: CASATNSYEQYF
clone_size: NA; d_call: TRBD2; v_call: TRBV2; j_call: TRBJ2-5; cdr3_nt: TGTGCCAGCAGGGGGACTAGCGGGAGTTTGGAGACCCAGTACTTC; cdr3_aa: CASRGTSGSLETQYF
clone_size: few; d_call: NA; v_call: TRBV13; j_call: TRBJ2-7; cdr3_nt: TGTGCCAGCAGCCGTAGGAGTGCGGAGCAGTACTTC; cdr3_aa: CASSRRSAEQYF
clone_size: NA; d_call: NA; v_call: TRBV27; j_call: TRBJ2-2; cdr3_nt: TGTGCCGTCCGGGAGAGGACCGGGGAGCTGTTTTTT; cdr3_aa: CAVRERTGELFF
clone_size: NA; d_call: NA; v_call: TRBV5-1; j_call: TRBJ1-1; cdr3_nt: TGCGCCAGCAGCCCCGGGGGGGTGAACACTGAAGCTTTCTTT; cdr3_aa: CASSPGGVNTEAFF
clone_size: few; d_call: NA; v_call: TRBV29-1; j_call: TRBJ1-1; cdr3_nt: TGCAGCGTCCGAAGAGGAGGGGGGGCCTCGAACACTGAAGCTTTCTTT; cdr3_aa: CSVRRGGGASNTEAFF
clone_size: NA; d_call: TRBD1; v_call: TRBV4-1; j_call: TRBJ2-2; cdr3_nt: TGCGCCAGCAGCCCGGACAGGGGGGACACCGGGGAGCTGTTTTTT; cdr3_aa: CASSPDRGDTGELFF
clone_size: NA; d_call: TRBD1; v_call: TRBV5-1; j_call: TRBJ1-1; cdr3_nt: TGCGCCAGCAGCTTGGGGGACAGGACCTTGAACACTGAAGCTTTCTTT; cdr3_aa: CASSLGDRTLNTEAFF
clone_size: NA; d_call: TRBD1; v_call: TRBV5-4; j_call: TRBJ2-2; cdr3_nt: TGTGCCAGCAGCTTGGAGGGACAGGGATTGGTGGTAGAGGGCACCGGGGAGCTGTTTTTT; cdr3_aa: CASSLEGQGLVVEGTGELFF
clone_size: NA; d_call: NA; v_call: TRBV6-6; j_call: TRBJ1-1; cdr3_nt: TGTGCCAGCCTGGACAGAAACTTCATGAACACTGAAGCTTTCTTT; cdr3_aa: CASLDRNFMNTEAFF
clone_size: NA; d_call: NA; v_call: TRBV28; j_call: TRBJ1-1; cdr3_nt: TGTGCCAGCAGTTTTCGAGGGGGGAACACTGAAGCTTTCTTT; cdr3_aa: CASSFRGGNTEAFF
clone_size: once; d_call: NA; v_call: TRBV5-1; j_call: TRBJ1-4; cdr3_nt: TGCGCCAGCAGCTTGATCGAGGGAGGGGGAAGTGAAAAACTGTTTTTT; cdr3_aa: CASSLIEGGGSEKLFF
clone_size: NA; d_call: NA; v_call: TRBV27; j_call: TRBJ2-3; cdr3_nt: TGTGCCAGCTTTAGTAGCCCTAATACGCAGTATTTT; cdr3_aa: CASFSSPNTQYF
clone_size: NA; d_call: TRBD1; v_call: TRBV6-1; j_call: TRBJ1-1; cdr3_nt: TGTGCCACTACAGACAGGGGGAACACTGAAGCTTTCTTT; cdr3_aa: CATTDRGNTEAFF
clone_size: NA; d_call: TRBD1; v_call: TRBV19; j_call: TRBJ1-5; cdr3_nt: TGTGCCAGTAGTGCCCGGGACAGGAGTCCTATTCTCCGCAATCAGCCCCAGCATTTT; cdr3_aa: CASSARDRSPILRNQPQHF
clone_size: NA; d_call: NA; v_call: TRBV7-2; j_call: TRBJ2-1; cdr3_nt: TGTGCCAGCAGCGTTGAGGAGCGCTCCTACAATGAGCAGTTCTTC; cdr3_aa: CASSVEERSYNEQFF
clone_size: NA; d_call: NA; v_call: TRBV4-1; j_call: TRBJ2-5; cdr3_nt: TGCGCCAGCGAGCCCACCGGGACACCTAAAGAGACCCAGTACTTC; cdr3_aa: CASEPTGTPKETQYF
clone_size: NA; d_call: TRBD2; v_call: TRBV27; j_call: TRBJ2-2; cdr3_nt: TGTGCCAGCAGTCCCGTTCGGGGGGGGCTGGACACCGGGGAGCTGTTTTTT; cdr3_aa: CASSPVRGGLDTGELFF
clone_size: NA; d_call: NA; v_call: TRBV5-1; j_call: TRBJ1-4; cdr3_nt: TGCGCCAGCAGCTTGGCCGTTGCGACAGCCAGTGAAAAACTGTTTTTT; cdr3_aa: CASSLAVATASEKLFF
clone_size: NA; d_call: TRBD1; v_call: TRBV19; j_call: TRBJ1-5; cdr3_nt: TGTGCCAGTAGTACGACAGGGTCCTATCAGCCCCAGCATTTT; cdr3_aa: CASSTTGSYQPQHF
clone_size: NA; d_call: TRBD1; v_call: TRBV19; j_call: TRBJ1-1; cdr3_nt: TGTGCCAGTAGTATGCGGACTTGGGGGACAGAGGGGACTGAAGCTTTCTTT; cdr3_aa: CASSMRTWGTEGTEAFF
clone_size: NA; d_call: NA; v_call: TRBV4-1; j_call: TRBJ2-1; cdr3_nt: TGCGCCAGCAGCCCCATGATGGGGGACACCTACAATGAGCAGTTCTTC; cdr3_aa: CASSPMMGDTYNEQFF
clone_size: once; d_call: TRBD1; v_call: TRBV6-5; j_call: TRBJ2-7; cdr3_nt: TGTGCCAGCAGAAATTCCGGGACAGGGGTTGCCGAGCAGTACTTC; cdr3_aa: CASRNSGTGVAEQYF
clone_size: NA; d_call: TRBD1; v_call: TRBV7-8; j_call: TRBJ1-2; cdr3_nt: TGTGCCAGCAGCGAGACAGGGGCCTATGGCTACACCTTC; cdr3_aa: CASSETGAYGYTF
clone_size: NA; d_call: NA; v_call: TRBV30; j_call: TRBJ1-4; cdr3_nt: TGTGCCTGGAGTCTAGGGGGTGGTGGTAATGAAAAACTGTTTTTT; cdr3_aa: CAWSLGGGGNEKLFF
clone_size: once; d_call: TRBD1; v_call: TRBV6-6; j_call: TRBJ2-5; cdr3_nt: TGTGCCAGCAGTCCTACAGGGGCGCAAGAGACCCAGTACTTC; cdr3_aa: CASSPTGAQETQYF
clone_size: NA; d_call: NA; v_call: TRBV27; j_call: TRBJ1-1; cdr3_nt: TGTGCCAGCAGTTTGAACCCCAGGGGCACTGAAGCTTTCTTT; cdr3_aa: CASSLNPRGTEAFF
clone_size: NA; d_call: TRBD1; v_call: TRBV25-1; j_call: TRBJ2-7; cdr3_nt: TGTGCCAGCAGTGAAGGGACAGGAGAGCAGTACTTC; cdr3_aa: CASSEGTGEQYF
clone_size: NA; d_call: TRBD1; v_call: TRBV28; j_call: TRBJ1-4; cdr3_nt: TGTGCCAGCAGCACACCCGGGACAGGGTTAACTAATGAAAAACTGTTTTTT; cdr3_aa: CASSTPGTGLTNEKLFF
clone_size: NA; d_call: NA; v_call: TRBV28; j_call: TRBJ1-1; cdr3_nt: TGTGCCAGCAGTCCCACCGACAGCCCCGGCGGCACTGAAGCTTTCTTT; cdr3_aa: CASSPTDSPGGTEAFF
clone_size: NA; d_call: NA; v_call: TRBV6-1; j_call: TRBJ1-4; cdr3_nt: TGTGCCAGCAGTAAAGACGGTAATGAAAAACTGTTTTTT; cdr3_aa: CASSKDGNEKLFF
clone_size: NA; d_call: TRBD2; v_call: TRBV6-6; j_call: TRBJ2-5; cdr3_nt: TGTGCCAGCAGCCCAGGGACTAGCGGGACGGAGACCCAGTACTTC; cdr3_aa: CASSPGTSGTETQYF
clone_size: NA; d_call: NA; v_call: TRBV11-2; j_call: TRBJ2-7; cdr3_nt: TGTGCCAGCAGCTTAGCCCAGCGTACCTACGAGCAGTACTTC; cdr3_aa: CASSLAQRTYEQYF
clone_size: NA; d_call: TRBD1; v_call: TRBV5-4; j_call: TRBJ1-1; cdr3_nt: TGTGCCAGCAGCTTGGCCGGGACAGGGCGAAACACTGAAGCTTTCTTT; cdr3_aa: CASSLAGTGRNTEAFF
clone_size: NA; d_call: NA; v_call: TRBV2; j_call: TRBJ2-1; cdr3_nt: TGTGCCAGCAGTGATAGAGATGACAATGAGCAGTTCTTC; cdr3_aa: CASSDRDDNEQFF
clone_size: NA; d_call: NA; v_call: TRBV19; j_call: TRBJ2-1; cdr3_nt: TGTGCCAGTAGTATAGGCTCAGGGAGGTACAATGAGCAGTTCTTC; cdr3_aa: CASSIGSGRYNEQFF
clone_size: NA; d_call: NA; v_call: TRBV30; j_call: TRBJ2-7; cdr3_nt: TGTGCCTGGAGTGTGGGCTACACCTCCTACGAGCAGTACTTC; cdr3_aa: CAWSVGYTSYEQYF